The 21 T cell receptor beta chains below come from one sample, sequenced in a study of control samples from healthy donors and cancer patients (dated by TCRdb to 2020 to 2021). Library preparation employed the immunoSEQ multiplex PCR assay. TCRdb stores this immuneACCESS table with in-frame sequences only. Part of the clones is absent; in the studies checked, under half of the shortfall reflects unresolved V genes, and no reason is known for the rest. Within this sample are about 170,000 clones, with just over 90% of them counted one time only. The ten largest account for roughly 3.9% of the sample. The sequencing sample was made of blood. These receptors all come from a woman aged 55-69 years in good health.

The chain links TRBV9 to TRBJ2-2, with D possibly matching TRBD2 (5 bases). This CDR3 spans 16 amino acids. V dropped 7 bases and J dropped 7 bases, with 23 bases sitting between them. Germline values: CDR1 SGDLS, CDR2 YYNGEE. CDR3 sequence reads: CASSPRGTNSHGELFF. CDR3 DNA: TGTGCCAGCTCCCCTCGGGGAACGAACTCTCACGGGGAGCTGTTTTTT.

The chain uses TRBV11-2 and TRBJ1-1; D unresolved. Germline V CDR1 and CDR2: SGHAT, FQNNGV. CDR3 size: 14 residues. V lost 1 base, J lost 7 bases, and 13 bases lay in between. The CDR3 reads CASSLAGWAVEAFF. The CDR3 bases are TGTGCCAGCAGCTTAGCGGGGTGGGCAGTTGAAGCTTTCTTT. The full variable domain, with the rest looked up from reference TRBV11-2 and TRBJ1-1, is EAGVAQSPRYKIIEKRQSVAFWCNPISGHATLYWYQQILGQGPKLLIQFQNNGVVDDSQLPKDRFSAERLKGVDSTLKIQPAKLEDSAVYLCASSLAGWAVEAFFGQGTRLTVV.

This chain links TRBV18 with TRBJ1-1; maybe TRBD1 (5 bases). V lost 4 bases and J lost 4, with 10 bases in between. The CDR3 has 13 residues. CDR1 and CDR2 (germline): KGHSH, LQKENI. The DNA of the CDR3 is TGTGCCAGCTCACGCGACAGTGGCACTGAAGCTTTCTTT. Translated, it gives CASSRDSGTEAFF.

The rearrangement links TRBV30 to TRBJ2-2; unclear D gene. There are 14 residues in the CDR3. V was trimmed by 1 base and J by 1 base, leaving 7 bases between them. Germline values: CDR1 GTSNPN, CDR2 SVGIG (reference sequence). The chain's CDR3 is CAWSGRLNTGELFF. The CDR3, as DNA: TGTGCCTGGAGTGGGCGGTTGAACACCGGGGAGCTGTTTTTT.

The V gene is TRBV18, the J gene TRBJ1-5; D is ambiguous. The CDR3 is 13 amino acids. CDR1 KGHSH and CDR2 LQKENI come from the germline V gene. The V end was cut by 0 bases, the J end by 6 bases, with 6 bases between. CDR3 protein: CASSPPGSQPQHF. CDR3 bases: TGTGCCAGCTCACCACCGGGGAGTCAGCCCCAGCATTTT.

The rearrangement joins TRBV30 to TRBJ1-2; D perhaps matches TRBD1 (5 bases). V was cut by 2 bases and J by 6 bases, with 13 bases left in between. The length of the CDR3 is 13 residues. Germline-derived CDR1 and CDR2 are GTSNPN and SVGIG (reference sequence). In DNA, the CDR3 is TGTGCCTGGAGTTCGCTTGGGGGAAATGGCTACACCTTC. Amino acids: CAWSSLGGNGYTF.

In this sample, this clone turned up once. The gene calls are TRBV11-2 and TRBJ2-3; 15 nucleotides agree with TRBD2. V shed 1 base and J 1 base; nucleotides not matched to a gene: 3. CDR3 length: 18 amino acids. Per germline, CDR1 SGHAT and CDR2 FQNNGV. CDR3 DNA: TGTGCCAGCAGCTTAGTGGGGACTAGCGGGGGGCGCACAGATACGCAGTATTTT. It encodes CASSLVGTSGGRTDTQYF. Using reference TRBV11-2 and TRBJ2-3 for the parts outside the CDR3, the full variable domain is EAGVAQSPRYKIIEKRQSVAFWCNPISGHATLYWYQQILGQGPKLLIQFQNNGVVDDSQLPKDRFSAERLKGVDSTLKIQPAKLEDSAVYLCASSLVGTSGGRTDTQYFGPGTRLTVL.

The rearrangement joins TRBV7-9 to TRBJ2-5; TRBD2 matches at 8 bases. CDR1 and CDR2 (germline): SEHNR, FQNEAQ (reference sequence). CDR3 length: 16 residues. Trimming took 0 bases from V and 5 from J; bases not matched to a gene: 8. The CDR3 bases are TGTGCCAGCAGCTTAGCCCAAACGGGACTAGGGGAGACCCAGTACTTC. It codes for CASSLAQTGLGETQYF.

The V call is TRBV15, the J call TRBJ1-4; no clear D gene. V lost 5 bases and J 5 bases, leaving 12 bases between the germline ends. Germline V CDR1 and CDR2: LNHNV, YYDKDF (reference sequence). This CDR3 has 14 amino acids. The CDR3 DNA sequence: TGTGCCACCAGCCTCAGTTTAACGAATGAAAAACTGTTTTTT. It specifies CATSLSLTNEKLFF.

CDR3 in amino acids: CATSFSRTYEQYF. CDR3 nucleotide sequence: TGTGCCACCAGCTTTTCTCGCACCTACGAGCAGTACTTC. The chain recombines TRBV15 with TRBJ2-7; D gene unclear. This CDR3 spans 13 amino acids. V was trimmed by 5 bases and J by 2 bases, leaving 10 bases between them. CDR1 and CDR2 from the germline V gene are LNHNV and YYDKDF (reference sequence).

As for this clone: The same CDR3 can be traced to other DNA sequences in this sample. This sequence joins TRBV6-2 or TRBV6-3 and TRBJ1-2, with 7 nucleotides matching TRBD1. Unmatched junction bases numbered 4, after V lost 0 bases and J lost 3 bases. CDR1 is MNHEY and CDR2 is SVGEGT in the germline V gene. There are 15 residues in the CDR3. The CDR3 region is CASSYSPTGHYGYTF. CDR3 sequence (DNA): TGTGCCAGCAGTTACTCCCCGACAGGGCACTATGGCTACACCTTC.

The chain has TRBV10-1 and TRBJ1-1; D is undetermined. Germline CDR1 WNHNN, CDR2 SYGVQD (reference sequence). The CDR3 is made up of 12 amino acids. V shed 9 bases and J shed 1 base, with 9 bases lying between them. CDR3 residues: CARPRTNTEAFF. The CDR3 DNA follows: TGCGCCAGGCCTCGGACGAACACTGAAGCTTTCTTT.

The CDR3 DNA sequence: TGTGCCTGGGGGACCTCCTACGAGCAGTACTTC. This gives the protein CAWGTSYEQYF. The chain combines TRBV30 with TRBJ2-7; D is tentatively TRBD1 or TRBD2 (5 bases each). Trimming pared 5 bases from V and 0 bases from J, leaving 5 bases between. Germline CDR1 GTSNPN, CDR2 SVGIG (reference sequence). The CDR3 consists of 11 residues. The full variable domain, rest sourced from reference TRBV30 and TRBJ2-7, is SQTIHQWPATLVQPVGSPLSLECTVEGTSNPNLYWYRQAAGRGLQLLFYSVGIGQISSEVPQNLSASRPQDRQFILSSKKLLLSDSGFYLCAWGTSYEQYFGPGTRLTVT.

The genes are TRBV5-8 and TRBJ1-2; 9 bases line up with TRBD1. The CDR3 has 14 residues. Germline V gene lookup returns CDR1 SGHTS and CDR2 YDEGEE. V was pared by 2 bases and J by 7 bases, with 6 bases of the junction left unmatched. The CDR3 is CASSFEQGAFGYTF. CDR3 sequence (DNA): TGTGCCAGCAGCTTTGAACAGGGGGCTTTTGGCTACACCTTC.

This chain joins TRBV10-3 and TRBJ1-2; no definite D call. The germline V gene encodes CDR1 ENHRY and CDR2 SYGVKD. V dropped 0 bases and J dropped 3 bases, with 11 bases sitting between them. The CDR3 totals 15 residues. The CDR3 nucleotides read TGTGCCATCAGTGAGTCGTCTATAACAGACTATGGCTACACCTTC. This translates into CAISESSITDYGYTF.

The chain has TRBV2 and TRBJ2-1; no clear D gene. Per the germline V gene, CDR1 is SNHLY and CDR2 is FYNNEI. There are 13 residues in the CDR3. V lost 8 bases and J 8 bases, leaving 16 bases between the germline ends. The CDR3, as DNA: TGTGCCAGCGATGTGTTTGGCGTCCATGAGCAGTTCTTC. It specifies CASDVFGVHEQFF.

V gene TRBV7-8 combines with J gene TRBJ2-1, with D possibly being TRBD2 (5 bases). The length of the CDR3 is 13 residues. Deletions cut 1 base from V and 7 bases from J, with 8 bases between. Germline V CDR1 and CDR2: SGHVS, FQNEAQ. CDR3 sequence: CASSLEGGNEQFF. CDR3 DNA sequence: TGTGCCAGCAGCTTAGAAGGAGGAAATGAGCAGTTCTTC.

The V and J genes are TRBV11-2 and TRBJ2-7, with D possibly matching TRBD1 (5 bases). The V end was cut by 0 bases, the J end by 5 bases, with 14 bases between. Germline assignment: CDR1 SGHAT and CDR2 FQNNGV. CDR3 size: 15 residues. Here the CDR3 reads CASSLDRAVYDEQYF. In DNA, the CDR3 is TGTGCCAGCAGCTTAGACAGGGCAGTATACGACGAGCAGTACTTC. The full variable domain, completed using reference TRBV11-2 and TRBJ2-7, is EAGVAQSPRYKIIEKRQSVAFWCNPISGHATLYWYQQILGQGPKLLIQFQNNGVVDDSQLPKDRFSAERLKGVDSTLKIQPAKLEDSAVYLCASSLDRAVYDEQYFGPGTRLTVT.

CDR3 protein: CASSLVGTGLSGNTIYF. The CDR3 region has the DNA TGTGCCAGCAGCTTAGTAGGGACAGGTCTCTCTGGAAACACCATATATTTT. J is TRBJ1-3 and V is TRBV7-2; TRBD1 matches 8 bases. Germline loops: CDR1 SGHTA, CDR2 FQGNSA. The V gene end was trimmed by 1 base and the J gene end by 0 bases; junction bases not matched to a gene: 5. The CDR3 totals 17 residues.

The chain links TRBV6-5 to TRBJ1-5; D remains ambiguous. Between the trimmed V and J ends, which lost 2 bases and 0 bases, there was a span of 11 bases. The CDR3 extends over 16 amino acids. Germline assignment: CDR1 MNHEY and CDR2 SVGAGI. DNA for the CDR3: TGTGCCAGCAGTTACAGGGCAGCTTATAGCAATCAGCCCCAGCATTTT. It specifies CASSYRAAYSNQPQHF.

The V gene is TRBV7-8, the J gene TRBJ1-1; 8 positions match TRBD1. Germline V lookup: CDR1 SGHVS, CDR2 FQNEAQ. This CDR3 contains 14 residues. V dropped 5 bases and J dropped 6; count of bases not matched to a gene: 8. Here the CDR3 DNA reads TGTGCCAGCAGCCCGGGGGACAGGCCACCTGAAGCTTTCTTT. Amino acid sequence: CASSPGDRPPEAFF.